The present entry profiles one T cell receptor (beta chain) with its context. This specimen belongs to a study of blood T cell repertoires in COVID-19. On the study more broadly: T cells, B-cell-depleted T cells, or PBMCs supplied cDNA or gDNA.

The method was immunoSEQ multiplex PCR; TCRdb's version includes in-frame clones alone and lacks a portion of them. The sample consists of approximately 120,000 clones, roughly 84% of them appearing once. V lost 5 bases and J lost 7; bases outside the gene matches: 12. The CDR3 covers 16 residues. The germline CDR1 and CDR2 sequences are PRHDT and FYEKMQ (reference sequence). Sequenced sample: peripheral blood. The chain joins TRBV13 to TRBJ2-1; 9 nucleotides match TRBD1. This clonotype was obtained from a woman over 75 with active or convalescent COVID-19. The CDR3 here is CASSPYWTGVRNEQFF. CDR3 nucleotide sequence: TGTGCCAGCAGCCCGTACTGGACAGGGGTCCGTAATGAGCAGTTCTTC.